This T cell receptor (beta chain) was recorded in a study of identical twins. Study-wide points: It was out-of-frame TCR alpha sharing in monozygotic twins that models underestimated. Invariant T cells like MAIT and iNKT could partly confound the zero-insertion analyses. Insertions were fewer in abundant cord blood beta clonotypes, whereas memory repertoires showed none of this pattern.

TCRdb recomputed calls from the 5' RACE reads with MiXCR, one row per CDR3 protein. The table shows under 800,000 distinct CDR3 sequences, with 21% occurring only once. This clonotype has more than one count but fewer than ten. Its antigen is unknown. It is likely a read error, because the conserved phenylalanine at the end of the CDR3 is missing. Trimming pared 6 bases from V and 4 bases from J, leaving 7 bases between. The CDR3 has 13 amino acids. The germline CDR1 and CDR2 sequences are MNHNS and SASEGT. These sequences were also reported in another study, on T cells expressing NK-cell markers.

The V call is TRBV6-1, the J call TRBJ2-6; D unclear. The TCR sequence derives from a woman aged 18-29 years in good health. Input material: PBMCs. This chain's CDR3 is CASSLAGANVLTV. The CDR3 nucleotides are TGTGCCAGCAGCCTGGCCGGGGCCAACGTCCTGACTGTC.